This record looks at one T cell receptor beta chain sequence and its context. Genomic DNA belonging to each subset was distributed in equal measure over several immunoSEQ plates. Assay: immunoSEQ multiplex PCR; the TCRdb copy retains only in-frame clones and omits some. Of roughly 1,500,000 clones listed, about 98.5% are singletons. This entry is derived from a study of shared clonotypes between healthy human individuals. CDR3 length equals 16 residues. The ends lost 0 bases at V and 0 bases at J; junction bases unmatched: 5. Per the germline V gene, CDR1 is LNHNV and CDR2 is YYDKDF (reference sequence).

Sequencing was performed on naive CD4+ T cells sorted from blood. Sample subset: CD45RA+ positively selected. The genes are TRBV15 and TRBJ2-7, with 7 bases lining up with TRBD2. The receptor was derived from a man aged 25 to 45 in good health. The CDR3 reads CATSREISGSSYEQYF. CDR3 in DNA: TGTGCCACCAGCAGAGAGATTAGCGGGTCCTCCTACGAGCAGTACTTC.